The 9 T cell receptor beta chains in this list originate from one sample, sequenced in a study of OX40 agonist ivuxolimab in advanced cancers. To prepare the library, the immunoSEQ multiplex PCR assay was applied. The table was pulled from immuneACCESS by TCRdb, which kept in-frame rearrangements only. Such tables lose some clones; where checked, under half of the loss comes from unresolved V genes, and the rest has no known cause. The sample table lists fewer than 55,000 clones, around 80% of them with a count of one. 20% to 25% of the sample comes from the top ten. Sequenced material: CD4+ or CD8+ T cells sorted from blood, taken in a trial of the OX40 agonist ivuxolimab. The receptors here all came from an adult with an advanced solid tumor such as melanoma, head and neck, liver or kidney cancer.

V is TRBV5-1 and J is TRBJ2-6; TRBD1 aligns across 8 bases. With V trimmed by 4 bases and J by 3 bases, 6 bases remained unmatched. CDR3 size: 16 residues. Germline V gene data show CDR1 as SGHRS and CDR2 as YFSETQ. CDR3 in amino acids: CASSAEQGVGANVLTF. The CDR3 DNA is TGCGCCAGCAGCGCCGAACAGGGGGTTGGGGCCAACGTCCTGACTTTC.

This chain connects TRBV7-3 to TRBJ2-3; no firm D call. The CDR3 extends over 15 amino acids. Germline V CDR1 and CDR2: SGHTA, FQGTGA. Trimming took off 6 bases at V and 1 base at J, with 14 bases between the two ends. The CDR3 nucleotides are TGTGCCAGCAGTTCCTTCAGTACCGGCACAGATACGCAGTATTTT. This codes for CASSSFSTGTDTQYF.

The table lists this clone with a few counts. V gene TRBV6-1 combines with J gene TRBJ2-1; D possibly corresponds to TRBD2 (5 bases). V was trimmed by 4 bases and J by 2 bases, leaving 12 bases between them. In germline, CDR1 is MNHNS, CDR2 SASEGT. The CDR3 spans 15 residues. CDR3 nucleotide sequence: TGTGCCAGCAGTGGAGGTCAGCGGCCCTACAATGAGCAGTTCTTC. The encoded protein is CASSGGQRPYNEQFF.

This clone was found many times. The chain carries TRBV19 and TRBJ2-7; D not resolved. The CDR3 runs 13 residues. The germline V and J ends were trimmed by 8 bases and 3 bases, with 14 bases remaining between them. CDR1 is LNHDA and CDR2 is SQIVND in the germline V gene (reference sequence). The CDR3 DNA reads TGTGCCAGTGCTTCGGACGGTTACTACGAGCAGTACTTC. Translation: CASASDGYYEQYF.

The chain joins TRBV7-3 to TRBJ2-1; 13 bases are shared with TRBD2. The V gene end was trimmed by 4 bases and the J gene end by 5 bases; junction bases not matched to a gene: 5. CDR1 is SGHTA and CDR2 is FQGTGA in the germline V gene. The CDR3 is 16 residues long. The CDR3 reads CASSYGLAGVDNEQFF. In DNA, the CDR3 is TGTGCCAGCAGCTATGGACTAGCGGGAGTGGACAATGAGCAGTTCTTC. Supplemented by reference TRBV7-3 and TRBJ2-1, the full variable domain reads GAGVSQTPSNKVTEKGKYVELRCDPISGHTALYWYRQSLGQGPEFLIYFQGTGAADDSGLPNDRFFAVRPEGSVSTLKIQRTERGDSAVYLCASSYGLAGVDNEQFFGPGTRLTVL.

The chain recombines TRBV9 with TRBJ2-2, with D possibly TRBD2 on 5 matching bases. Per germline, CDR1 SGDLS and CDR2 YYNGEE. The CDR3 contains 12 residues. V was cut by 3 bases and J by 5 bases, with 5 bases left in between. CDR3: CASSGLTGELFF. CDR3 coding DNA: TGTGCCAGCAGCGGACTAACCGGGGAGCTGTTTTTT.

This chain links TRBV29-1 with TRBJ2-6, with no clear D. Germline V CDR1 and CDR2: SQVTM, ANQGSEA. The CDR3 consists of 14 residues. The V end was cut by 4 bases, the J end by 0 bases, with 7 bases between. CDR3: CSVGMFSGANVLTF. As DNA, the CDR3 is TGCAGCGTTGGGATGTTCTCTGGGGCCAACGTCCTGACTTTC.

The rearrangement uses TRBV2 and TRBJ2-7; D gene unclear. Germline V gives CDR1 SNHLY, CDR2 FYNNEI. The CDR3 spans 13 residues. V lost 7 bases to trimming and J lost 2 bases, with 12 bases between them. The CDR3 here is CASILMVAYEQYF. CDR3 nucleotide sequence: TGTGCCAGCATTTTGATGGTGGCCTACGAGCAGTACTTC.

This clone appeared a few times. The chain carries TRBV28 and TRBJ2-1; 10 bases line up with TRBD2. This CDR3 is 15 amino acids long. J was trimmed by 3 bases and V by 6 bases; bases with no gene match: 5. Germline V lookup: CDR1 MDHEN, CDR2 SYDVKM. The CDR3 DNA reads TGTGCCAGCAGCCTCGGACTAGCGGACTACAATGAGCAGTTCTTC. It codes for CASSLGLADYNEQFF. The full variable domain, its missing parts supplied by reference TRBV28 and TRBJ2-1, is DVKVTQSSRYLVKRTGEKVFLECVQDMDHENMFWYRQDPGLGLRLIYFSYDVKMKEKGDIPEGYSVSREKKERFSLILESASTNQTSMYLCASSLGLADYNEQFFGPGTRLTVL.